Below, 16 T cell receptor beta chains from the same sample are listed, as sequenced in a study of Ad26.COV2.S vaccination and SARS-CoV-2 variants. Treatment indicated: around 19 received Ad26.COV2.S at low or high dose, single or two shots; 5 received placebo; per-sample allocation not given. Following the first vaccine or placebo injection, samples were taken on day 63. TCRdb's table, derived via immunoSEQ multiplex PCR, lists solely in-frame clones and lacks some. There are about 350,000 clones in the sample; roughly 81% occur only once, and about 3.3% lies in the top ten. The input for sequencing was peripheral blood, taken in a trial of Ad26.COV2.S vaccine versus placebo. The source of these receptors is a person aged 18-65 years who received the Ad26.COV2.S COVID-19 vaccine or a placebo.

This sequence joins TRBV24-1 and TRBJ2-1; possibly TRBD2 for D (5 bases). This CDR3 region has 16 residues. Germline V lookup: CDR1 KGHDR, CDR2 SFDVKD. Trimming removed 5 bases at V and 4 bases at J, with 17 bases between. This CDR3 reads CATSGNRAPGYNEQFF. CDR3 DNA sequence: TGTGCCACCAGTGGTAACCGGGCCCCGGGGTACAATGAGCAGTTCTTC.

CDR3 sequence (DNA): TGCGCCAGCAGCTTGAGGGAGAGTATGGACACCGGGGAGCTGTTTTTT. Encoded protein: CASSLRESMDTGELFF. V usage is TRBV5-1 and J usage is TRBJ2-2; D possibly corresponds to TRBD2 (5 bases). V shed 1 base and J shed 3 bases, with 13 bases lying between them. CDR1 and CDR2 (germline): SGHRS, YFSETQ. CDR3 length equals 16 residues.

This chain connects TRBV5-1 to TRBJ1-1, with D tentatively TRBD1 (6 bases). Between the trimmed V and J ends, which lost 2 bases and 0 bases, there was a span of 11 bases. Germline CDR1 and CDR2: SGHRS and YFSETQ. This CDR3 comprises 15 residues. CDR3 region: CASSLGGPMNTEAFF. CDR3 sequence (DNA): TGCGCCAGCAGCTTAGGGGGGCCCATGAACACTGAAGCTTTCTTT.

The chain recombines TRBV11-3 with TRBJ2-3, with TRBD2 identical over 8 bases. The CDR3 is made up of 19 amino acids. Germline trimming cut 4 bases from V and 5 bases from J; bases unmatched to any gene: 20. Germline-derived CDR1 and CDR2 are SGHNT and YENEEA. CDR3 in DNA: TGTGCCAGCAGCTATGGGATACCGGGGGGGCTCGTTTTATTAGATACGCAGTATTTT. It is translated as CASSYGIPGGLVLLDTQYF. Full variable domain (outside the CDR3, taken from reference TRBV11-3 and TRBJ2-3): EAGVVQSPRYKIIEKKQPVAFWCNPISGHNTLYWYLQNLGQGPELLIRYENEEAVDDSQLPKDRFSAERLKGVDSTLKIQPAELGDSAVYLCASSYGIPGGLVLLDTQYFGPGTRLTVL.

This rearrangement joins TRBV11-2 to TRBJ1-1; D gene unclear. Germline values: CDR1 SGHAT, CDR2 FQNNGV. The CDR3 consists of 14 residues. V shed 0 bases and J shed 3 bases, with 8 bases lying between them. In DNA form, the CDR3 reads TGTGCCAGCAGCTTAGAACCGGGGTACACTGAAGCTTTCTTT. This gives the protein CASSLEPGYTEAFF.

The chain has TRBV3-1 (or the pseudogene TRBV3-2) and TRBJ2-7; a weak D match, TRBD2 (6 bases). CDR1 and CDR2 (germline): LGHDT, YNNKEL (reference sequence). The V gene lost 0 bases and the J gene lost 3 bases, with 18 bases spanning the gap. The CDR3 length is 17 residues. The CDR3 here is CASSQDSGLGRVYEQYF. In nucleotides, the CDR3 is TGTGCCAGCAGCCAAGATAGCGGCTTAGGCAGGGTCTACGAGCAGTACTTC.

The chain combines TRBV6-5 with TRBJ2-1; 14 bases align to TRBD2. The ends lost 7 bases at V and 9 bases at J; junction bases unmatched: 8. The germline gives CDR1 MNHEY, CDR2 SVGAGI. The CDR3 spans 15 residues. The CDR3 spells CASTEGTSGSGEQFF. CDR3 bases: TGTGCCAGCACCGAAGGGACTAGCGGGAGTGGTGAGCAGTTCTTC.

The sample holds a few counts of this clone. The chain combines TRBV3-1 (or the pseudogene TRBV3-2) with TRBJ2-5, with D uncertain. Germline-derived CDR1 and CDR2 are LGHDT and YNNKEL (reference sequence). The CDR3 loop spans 13 amino acids. The germline V and J ends were trimmed by 4 bases and 1 base, with 7 bases remaining between them. The CDR3 DNA reads TGTGCCAGCAGCCCAATGGTCCAAGAGACCCAGTACTTC. Translated, it gives CASSPMVQETQYF.

The DNA of the CDR3 is TGCGCCAGCAGCCGCGTGGGAGAGACCCAGTACTTC. Its protein product is CASSRVGETQYF. V usage is TRBV5-1 and J usage is TRBJ2-5, with D hard to call. Per germline, CDR1 SGHRS and CDR2 YFSETQ. The ends were cut back, 4 bases at V and 4 bases at J, with 8 bases in the middle. This CDR3 is 12 amino acids long. The variable domain in full, completed from reference TRBV5-1 and TRBJ2-5, reads KAGVTQTPRYLIKTRGQQVTLSCSPISGHRSVSWYQQTPGQGLQFLFEYFSETQRNKGNFPGRFSGRQFSNSRSEMNVSTLELGDSALYLCASSRVGETQYFGPGTRLLVL.

The chain joins TRBV5-4 to TRBJ2-2; D may be TRBD2 (6 bases). This CDR3 has 14 amino acids. Trimming removed 5 bases from V and 5 bases from J, with 13 bases in between. Germline V gives CDR1 SGHNT, CDR2 YYREEE (reference sequence). CDR3 sequence (DNA): TGTGCCAGCAGGGCGAGGGGAGGAACCGGGGAGCTGTTTTTT. Amino acid sequence: CASRARGGTGELFF.

The chain combines TRBV5-6 with TRBJ2-3; perhaps D is TRBD1 or TRBD2 (5 bases each). This CDR3 contains 14 residues. V lost 4 bases to trimming and J lost 5 bases, with 14 bases between them. Germline V gene sequence: CDR1 SGHDT, CDR2 YYEEEE. The CDR3 nucleotides read TGTGCCAGCAGCCCGGGACGGGGAATAGATACGCAGTATTTT. Its protein product is CASSPGRGIDTQYF. The variable domain in full, completed from reference TRBV5-6 and TRBJ2-3, reads DAGVTQSPTHLIKTRGQQVTLRCSPKSGHDTVSWYQQALGQGPQFIFQYYEEEERQRGNFPDRFSGHQFPNYSSELNVNALLLGDSALYLCASSPGRGIDTQYFGPGTRLTVL.

This clone has only one observation. The chain carries TRBV7-9 and TRBJ1-1; the match to TRBD1 covers 8 bases. CDR1 SEHNR and CDR2 FQNEAQ come from the germline V gene (reference sequence). The V and J ends lost 5 bases and 4 bases, in that order; junction bases with no gene match: 12. CDR3 length: 16 residues. Here the CDR3 reads CASSPIVRGPRTEAFF. The CDR3, as DNA: TGTGCCAGCAGCCCTATAGTCAGGGGGCCACGCACTGAAGCTTTCTTT. Complete variable domain (other parts from reference TRBV7-9 and TRBJ1-1): DTGVSQNPRHKITKRGQNVTFRCDPISEHNRLYWYRQTLGQGPEFLTYFQNEAQLEKSRLLSDRFSAERPKGSFSTLEIQRTEQGDSAMYLCASSPIVRGPRTEAFFGQGTRLTVV.

The genes are TRBV19 and TRBJ1-1; 8 bases map to TRBD1. The V gene's germline CDR1 is LNHDA and CDR2 SQIVND (reference sequence). The ends lost 1 base at V and 0 bases at J; junction bases unmatched: 1. The CDR3 contains 15 residues. DNA of the CDR3: TGTGCCAGTAGTATAGCGACAGGGGTGAACACTGAAGCTTTCTTT. Protein product: CASSIATGVNTEAFF.

CDR3 DNA sequence: TGTGCCAGCAGCCATGACAGGGGGGACCTGCCCCAGCATTTT. Translating it yields CASSHDRGDLPQHF. The chain has TRBV7-9 and TRBJ1-5; 9 bases agree with TRBD1. This CDR3 spans 14 amino acids. The ends lost 5 bases at V and 9 bases at J; junction bases unmatched: 8. Germline-derived CDR1 and CDR2 are SEHNR and FQNEAQ (reference sequence).

The chain links TRBV4-1 to TRBJ1-2; 8 positions match TRBD1. CDR1 is MGHRA and CDR2 is YSYEKL in the germline V gene. CDR3 length: 15 residues. The V gene end was trimmed by 0 bases and the J gene end by 4 bases; junction bases not matched to a gene: 4. DNA of the CDR3: TGCGCCAGCAGCCAAGACGGACAGGGAGTCTATGGCTACACCTTC. Translation: CASSQDGQGVYGYTF.

The chain carries TRBV21-1 and TRBJ2-7. TRBV21-1 is classified as a pseudogene. The CDR3 covers 12 residues. CDR3 sequence: CASRGRFYEQYF. CDR3 nucleotide sequence: TGTGCCAGCCGGGGACGATTCTACGAGCAGTACTTC.